This record covers a single TCR beta chain. The antigen remains unidentified. Germline V gene data show CDR1 as DFQATT and CDR2 as SNEGSKA (reference sequence). This CDR3 contains 14 residues. TCRdb reprocessed the RT-PCR reads via MiXCR and lists one record per CDR3 protein. The profile shows 650,000 to 700,000 distinct CDR3 sequences, around a sixth of them singletons. This sample stems from a study of response to subunit inactivated influenza vaccine. Study-level results: Each seasonal influenza vaccination, the authors suggested, recruits few new T cells.

The V call is TRBV20-1, the J call TRBJ2-7, with 9 bases lining up with TRBD1. The origin of this receptor is a man over 45 who received an inactivated influenza vaccine. The sequences come from PBMCs from blood, collected 11 to 12 days after vaccination. The CDR3 here is CSPRAGQGPYEQYF. CDR3 bases: TGCAGCCCTCGGGCGGGACAGGGTCCCTACGAGCAGTACTTC.